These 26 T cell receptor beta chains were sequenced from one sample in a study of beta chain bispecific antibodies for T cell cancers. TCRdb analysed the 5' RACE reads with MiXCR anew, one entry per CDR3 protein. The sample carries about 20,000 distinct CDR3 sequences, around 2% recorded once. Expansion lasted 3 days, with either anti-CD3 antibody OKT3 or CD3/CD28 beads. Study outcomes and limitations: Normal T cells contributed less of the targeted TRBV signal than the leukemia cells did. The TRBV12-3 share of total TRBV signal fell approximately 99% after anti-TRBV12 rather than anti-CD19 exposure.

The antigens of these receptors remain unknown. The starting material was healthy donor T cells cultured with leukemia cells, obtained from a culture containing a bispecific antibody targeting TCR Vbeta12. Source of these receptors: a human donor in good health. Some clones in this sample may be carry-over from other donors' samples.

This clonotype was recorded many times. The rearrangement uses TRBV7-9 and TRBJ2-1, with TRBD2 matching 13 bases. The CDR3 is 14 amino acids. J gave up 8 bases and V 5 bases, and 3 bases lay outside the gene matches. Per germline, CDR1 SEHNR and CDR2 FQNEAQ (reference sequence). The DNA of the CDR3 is TGTGCCAGCAGCGGGACTAGCGGGGCATATGAGCAGTTCTTC. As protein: CASSGTSGAYEQFF. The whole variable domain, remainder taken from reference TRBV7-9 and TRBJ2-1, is DTGVSQNPRHKITKRGQNVTFRCDPISEHNRLYWYRQTLGQGPEFLTYFQNEAQLEKSRLLSDRFSAERPKGSFSTLEIQRTEQGDSAMYLCASSGTSGAYEQFFGPGTRLTVL.

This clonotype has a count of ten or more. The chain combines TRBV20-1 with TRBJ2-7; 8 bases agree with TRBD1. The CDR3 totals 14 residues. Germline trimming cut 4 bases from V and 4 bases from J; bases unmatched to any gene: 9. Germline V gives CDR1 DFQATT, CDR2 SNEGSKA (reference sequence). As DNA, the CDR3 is TGCAGTGCTATCGGCGTGCAGGGGGCTTACGAGCAGTACTTC. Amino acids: CSAIGVQGAYEQYF.

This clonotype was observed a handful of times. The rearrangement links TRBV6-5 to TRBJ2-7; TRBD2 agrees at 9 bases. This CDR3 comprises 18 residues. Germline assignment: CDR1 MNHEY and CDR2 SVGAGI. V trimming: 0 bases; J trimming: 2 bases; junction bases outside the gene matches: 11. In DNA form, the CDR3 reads TGTGCCAGCAGTTACTCTGGGACTAGCTCTTCTTCACCCTACGAGCAGTACTTC. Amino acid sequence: CASSYSGTSSSSPYEQYF.

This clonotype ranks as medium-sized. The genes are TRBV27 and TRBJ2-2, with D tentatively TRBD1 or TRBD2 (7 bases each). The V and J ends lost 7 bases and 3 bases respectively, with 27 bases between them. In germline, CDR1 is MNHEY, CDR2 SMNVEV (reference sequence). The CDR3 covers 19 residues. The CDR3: CASTPRDSPGGVYTGELFF. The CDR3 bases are TGTGCCAGCACCCCCCGGGACAGTCCTGGGGGGGTTTACACCGGGGAGCTGTTTTTT.

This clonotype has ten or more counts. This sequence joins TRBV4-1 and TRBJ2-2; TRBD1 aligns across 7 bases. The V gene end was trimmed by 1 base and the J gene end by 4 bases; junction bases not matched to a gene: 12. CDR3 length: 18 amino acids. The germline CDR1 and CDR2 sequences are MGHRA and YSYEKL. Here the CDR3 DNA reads TGCGCCAGCAGCCAAGTCGTGGCGAGACAGGGATTCACCGGGGAGCTGTTTTTT. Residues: CASSQVVARQGFTGELFF.

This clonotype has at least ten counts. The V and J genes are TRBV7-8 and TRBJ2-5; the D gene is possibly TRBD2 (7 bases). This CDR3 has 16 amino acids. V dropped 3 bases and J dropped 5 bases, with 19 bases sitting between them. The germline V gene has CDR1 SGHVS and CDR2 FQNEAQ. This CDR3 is CASSFPAGAPTETQYF. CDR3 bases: TGTGCCAGCAGCTTTCCGGCGGGGGCCCCAACGGAGACCCAGTACTTC.

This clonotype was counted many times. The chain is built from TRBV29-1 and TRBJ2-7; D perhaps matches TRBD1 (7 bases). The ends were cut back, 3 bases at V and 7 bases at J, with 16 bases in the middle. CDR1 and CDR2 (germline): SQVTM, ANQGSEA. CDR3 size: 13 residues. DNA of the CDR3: TGCAGCGTTGAGACTACAGGGGCGGGGGAGCAGTACTTC. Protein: CSVETTGAGEQYF.

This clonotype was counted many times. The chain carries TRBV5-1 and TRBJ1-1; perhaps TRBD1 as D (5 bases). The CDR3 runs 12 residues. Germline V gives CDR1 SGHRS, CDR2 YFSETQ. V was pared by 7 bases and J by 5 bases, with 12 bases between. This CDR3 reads CASFRDRTEAFF. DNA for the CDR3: TGCGCCAGCTTCAGGGATCGGACTGAAGCTTTCTTT. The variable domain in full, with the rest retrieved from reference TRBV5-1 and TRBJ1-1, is KAGVTQTPRYLIKTRGQQVTLSCSPISGHRSVSWYQQTPGQGLQFLFEYFSETQRNKGNFPGRFSGRQFSNSRSEMNVSTLELGDSALYLCASFRDRTEAFFGQGTRLTVV.

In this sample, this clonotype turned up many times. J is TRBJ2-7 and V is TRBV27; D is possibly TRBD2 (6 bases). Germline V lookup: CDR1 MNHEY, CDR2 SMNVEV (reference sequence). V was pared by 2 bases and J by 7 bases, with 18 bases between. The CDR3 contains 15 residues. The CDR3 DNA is TGTGCCAGCAGTTTAGTCCCCGGCACGGGGAGGGAGCAGTACTTC. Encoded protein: CASSLVPGTGREQYF.

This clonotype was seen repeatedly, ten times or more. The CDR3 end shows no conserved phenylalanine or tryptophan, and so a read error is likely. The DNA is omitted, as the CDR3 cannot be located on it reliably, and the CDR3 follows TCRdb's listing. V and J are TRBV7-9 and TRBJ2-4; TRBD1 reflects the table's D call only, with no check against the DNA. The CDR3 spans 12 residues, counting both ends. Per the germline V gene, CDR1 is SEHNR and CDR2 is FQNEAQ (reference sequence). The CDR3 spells CASSSGGGSRHL.

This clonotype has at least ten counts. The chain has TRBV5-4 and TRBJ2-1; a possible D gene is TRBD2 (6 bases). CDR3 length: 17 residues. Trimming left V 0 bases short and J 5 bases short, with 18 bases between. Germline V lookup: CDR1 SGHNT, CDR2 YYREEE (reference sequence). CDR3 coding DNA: TGTGCCAGCAGCTTGGTAGCAGGAGGGATGAGCGACAATGAGCAGTTCTTC. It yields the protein CASSLVAGGMSDNEQFF.

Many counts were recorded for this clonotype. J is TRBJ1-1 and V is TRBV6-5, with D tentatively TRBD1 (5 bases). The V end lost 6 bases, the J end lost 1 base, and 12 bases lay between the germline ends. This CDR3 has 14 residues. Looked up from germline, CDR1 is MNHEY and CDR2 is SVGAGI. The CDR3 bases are TGTGCCAGCAGCCTCCTCGACAGGAACACTGAAGCTTTCTTT. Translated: CASSLLDRNTEAFF.

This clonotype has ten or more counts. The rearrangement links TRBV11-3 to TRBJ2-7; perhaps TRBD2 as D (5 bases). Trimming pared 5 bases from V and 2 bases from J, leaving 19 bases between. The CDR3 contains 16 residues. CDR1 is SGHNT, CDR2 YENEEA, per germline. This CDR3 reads CASSPTAAGVPYEQYF. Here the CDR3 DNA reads TGTGCCAGCAGCCCGACCGCGGCGGGCGTACCCTACGAGCAGTACTTC. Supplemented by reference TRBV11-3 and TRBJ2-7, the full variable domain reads EAGVVQSPRYKIIEKKQPVAFWCNPISGHNTLYWYLQNLGQGPELLIRYENEEAVDDSQLPKDRFSAERLKGVDSTLKIQPAELGDSAVYLCASSPTAAGVPYEQYFGPGTRLTVT.

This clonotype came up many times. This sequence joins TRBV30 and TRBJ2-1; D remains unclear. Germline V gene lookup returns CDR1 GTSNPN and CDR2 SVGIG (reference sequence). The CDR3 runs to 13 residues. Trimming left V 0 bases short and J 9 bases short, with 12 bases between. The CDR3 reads CAWSVLEDGEQFF. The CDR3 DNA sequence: TGTGCCTGGAGTGTACTTGAGGACGGTGAGCAGTTCTTC.

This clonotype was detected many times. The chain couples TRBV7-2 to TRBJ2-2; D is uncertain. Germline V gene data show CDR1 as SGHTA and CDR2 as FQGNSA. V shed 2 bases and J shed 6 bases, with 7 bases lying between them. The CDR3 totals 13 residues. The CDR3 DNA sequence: TGTGCCAGCAGCTTAACTGAGGCCGGGGAGCTGTTTTTT. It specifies CASSLTEAGELFF.

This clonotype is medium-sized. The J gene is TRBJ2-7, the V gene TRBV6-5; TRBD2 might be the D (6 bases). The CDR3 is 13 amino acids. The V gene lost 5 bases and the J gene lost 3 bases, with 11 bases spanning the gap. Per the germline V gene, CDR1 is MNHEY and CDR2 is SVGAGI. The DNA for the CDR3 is TGTGCCAGCAGTCCGGGACTCAACTACGAGCAGTACTTC. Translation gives CASSPGLNYEQYF.

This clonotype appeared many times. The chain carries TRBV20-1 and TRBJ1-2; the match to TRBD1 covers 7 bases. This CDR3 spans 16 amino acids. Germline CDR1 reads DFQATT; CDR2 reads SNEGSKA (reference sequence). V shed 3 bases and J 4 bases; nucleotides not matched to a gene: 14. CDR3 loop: CSARTTGTEDIYGYTF. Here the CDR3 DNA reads TGCAGTGCTAGGACTACCGGGACAGAAGATATCTATGGCTACACCTTC.

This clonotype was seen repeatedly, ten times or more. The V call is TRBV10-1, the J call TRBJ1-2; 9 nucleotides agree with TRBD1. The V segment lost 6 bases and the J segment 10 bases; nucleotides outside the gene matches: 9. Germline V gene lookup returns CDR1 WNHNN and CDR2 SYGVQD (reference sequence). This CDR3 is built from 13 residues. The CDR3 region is CASRTGQGFLYTF. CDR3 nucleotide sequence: TGCGCCAGCAGAACGGGACAGGGTTTTCTCTACACCTTC.

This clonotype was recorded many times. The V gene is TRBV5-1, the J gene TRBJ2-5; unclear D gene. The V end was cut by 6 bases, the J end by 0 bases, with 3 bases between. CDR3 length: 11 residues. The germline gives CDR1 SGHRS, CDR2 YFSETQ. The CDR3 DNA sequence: TGCGCCAGCAAGAACCAAGAGACCCAGTACTTC. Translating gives CASKNQETQYF.

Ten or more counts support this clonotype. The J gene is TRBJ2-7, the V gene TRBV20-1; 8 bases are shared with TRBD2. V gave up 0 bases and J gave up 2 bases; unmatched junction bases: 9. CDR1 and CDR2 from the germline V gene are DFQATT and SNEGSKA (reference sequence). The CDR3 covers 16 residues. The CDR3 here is CSAREGFSGLAYEQYF. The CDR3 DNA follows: TGCAGTGCTAGAGAGGGTTTTTCGGGACTAGCCTACGAGCAGTACTTC.

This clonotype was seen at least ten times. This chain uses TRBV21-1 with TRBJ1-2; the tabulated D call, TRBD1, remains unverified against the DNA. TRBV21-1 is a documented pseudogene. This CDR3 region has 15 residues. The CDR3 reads CASSPGQVWNYGYTF. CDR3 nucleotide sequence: TGTGCCAGCAGCCCGGGACAGGTTTGGAACTATGGCTACACCTTC.

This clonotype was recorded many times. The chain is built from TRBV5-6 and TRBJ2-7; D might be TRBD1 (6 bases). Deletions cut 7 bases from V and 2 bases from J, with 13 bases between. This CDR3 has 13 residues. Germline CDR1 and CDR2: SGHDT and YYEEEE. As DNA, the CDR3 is TGTGCCAGCGGCAACAGGGCCGCCTACGAGCAGTACTTC. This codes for CASGNRAAYEQYF. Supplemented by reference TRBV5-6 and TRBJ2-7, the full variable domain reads DAGVTQSPTHLIKTRGQQVTLRCSPKSGHDTVSWYQQALGQGPQFIFQYYEEEERQRGNFPDRFSGHQFPNYSSELNVNALLLGDSALYLCASGNRAAYEQYFGPGTRLTVT.

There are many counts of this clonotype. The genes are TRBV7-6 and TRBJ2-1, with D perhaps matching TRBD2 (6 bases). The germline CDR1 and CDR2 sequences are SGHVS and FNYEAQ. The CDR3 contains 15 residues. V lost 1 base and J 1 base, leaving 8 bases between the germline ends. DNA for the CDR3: TGTGCCAGCAGCTTAGGGGGGGTTTCCTACAATGAGCAGTTCTTC. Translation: CASSLGGVSYNEQFF.

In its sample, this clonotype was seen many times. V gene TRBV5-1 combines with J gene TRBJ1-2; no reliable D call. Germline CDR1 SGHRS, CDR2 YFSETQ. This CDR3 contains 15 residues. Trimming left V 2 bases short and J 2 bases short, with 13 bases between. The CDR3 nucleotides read TGCGCCAGCAGCTTACCGGCCGACGGAAACTATGGCTACACCTTC. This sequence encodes CASSLPADGNYGYTF.

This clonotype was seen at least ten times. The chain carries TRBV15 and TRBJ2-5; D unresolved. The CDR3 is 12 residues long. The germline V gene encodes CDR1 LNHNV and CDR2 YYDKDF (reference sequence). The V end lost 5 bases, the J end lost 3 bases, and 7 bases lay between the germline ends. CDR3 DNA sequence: TGTGCCACCAGCGCGGCTAAAGAGACCCAGTACTTC. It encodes CATSAAKETQYF.

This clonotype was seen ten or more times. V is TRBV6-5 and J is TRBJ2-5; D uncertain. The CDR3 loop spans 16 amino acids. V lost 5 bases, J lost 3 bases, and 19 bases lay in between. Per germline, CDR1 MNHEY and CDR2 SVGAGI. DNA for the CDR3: TGTGCCAGCAGTCTTTTGGACGAACAATCGGAAGAGACCCAGTACTTC. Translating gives CASSLLDEQSEETQYF.